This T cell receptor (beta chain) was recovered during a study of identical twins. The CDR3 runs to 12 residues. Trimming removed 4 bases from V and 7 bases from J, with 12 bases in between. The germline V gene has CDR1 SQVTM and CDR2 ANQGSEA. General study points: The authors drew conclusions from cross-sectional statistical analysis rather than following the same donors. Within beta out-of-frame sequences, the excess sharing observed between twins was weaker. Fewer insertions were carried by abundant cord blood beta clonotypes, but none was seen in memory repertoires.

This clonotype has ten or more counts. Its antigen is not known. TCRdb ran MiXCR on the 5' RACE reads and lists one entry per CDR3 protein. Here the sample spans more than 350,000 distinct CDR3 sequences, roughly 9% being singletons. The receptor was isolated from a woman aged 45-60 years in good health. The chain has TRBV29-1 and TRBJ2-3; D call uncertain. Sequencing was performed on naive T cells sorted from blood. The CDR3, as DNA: TGCAGCGTTGCTGTTGGGGATTATACGCAGTATTTT. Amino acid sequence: CSVAVGDYTQYF.